This T cell receptor (beta chain) comes out of a study of response to subunit inactivated influenza vaccine. TCRdb re-called the RT-PCR reads through MiXCR, storing one row per CDR3 protein. The profile shows around 480,000 distinct CDR3 sequences, roughly 11% of them singletons. Regarding this clonotype: What it binds is unknown.

Study results and caveats: Each seasonal influenza vaccination, the authors suggested, recruits few new T cells.

The CDR3 spans 17 residues. Losses at the gene ends were 3 bases for V and 8 bases for J; bases not matched to a gene: 7. The genes are TRBV12-3 or TRBV12-4 and TRBJ2-1, with 16 bases lining up with TRBD2. The origin of this receptor is a man aged 50 or older who received an inactivated influenza vaccine. The sequenced sample was PBMCs from blood, obtained roughly 47 days after vaccination. CDR3 amino acids: CASSLGLAGGRPHEQFF. The CDR3 bases are TGTGCCAGCAGTTTGGGACTAGCGGGGGGGCGTCCCCATGAGCAGTTCTTC.